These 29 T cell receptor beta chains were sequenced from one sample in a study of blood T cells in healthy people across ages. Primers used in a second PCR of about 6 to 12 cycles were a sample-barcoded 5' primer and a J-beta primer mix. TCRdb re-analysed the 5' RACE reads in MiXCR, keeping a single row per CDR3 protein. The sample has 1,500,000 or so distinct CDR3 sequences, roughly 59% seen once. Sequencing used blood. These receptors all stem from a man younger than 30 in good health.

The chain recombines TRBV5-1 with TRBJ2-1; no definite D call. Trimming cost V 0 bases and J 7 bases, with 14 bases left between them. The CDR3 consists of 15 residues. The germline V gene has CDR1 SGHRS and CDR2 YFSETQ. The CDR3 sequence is CASSLVASSRNEQFF. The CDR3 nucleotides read TGCGCCAGCAGCTTGGTAGCCTCCTCACGAAATGAGCAGTTCTTC.

The CDR3 region has the DNA TGCAGTGCTCCAGGACGGGTCTGGGATGAGCAGTTCTTC. Amino acid sequence: CSAPGRVWDEQFF. V and J are TRBV20-1 and TRBJ2-1; the D is unclear. The CDR3 runs to 13 residues. V lost 5 bases to trimming and J lost 8 bases, with 16 bases between them. Germline loops: CDR1 DFQATT, CDR2 SNEGSKA (reference sequence).

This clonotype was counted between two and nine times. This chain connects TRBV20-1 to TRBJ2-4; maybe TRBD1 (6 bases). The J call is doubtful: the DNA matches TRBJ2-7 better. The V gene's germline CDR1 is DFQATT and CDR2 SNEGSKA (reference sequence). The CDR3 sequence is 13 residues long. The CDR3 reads CSASDSKMREQYF. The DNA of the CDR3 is TGCAGTGCTTCGGACAGCAAAATGCGCGAGCAGTACTTC.

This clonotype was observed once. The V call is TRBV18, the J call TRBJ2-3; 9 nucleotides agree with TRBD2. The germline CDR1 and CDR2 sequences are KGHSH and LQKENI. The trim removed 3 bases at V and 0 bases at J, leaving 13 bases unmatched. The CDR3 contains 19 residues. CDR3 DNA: TGTGCCAGCTCACCCCTTGGACTAGCGACCCAAGCTAGCACAGATACGCAGTATTTT. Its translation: CASSPLGLATQASTDTQYF.

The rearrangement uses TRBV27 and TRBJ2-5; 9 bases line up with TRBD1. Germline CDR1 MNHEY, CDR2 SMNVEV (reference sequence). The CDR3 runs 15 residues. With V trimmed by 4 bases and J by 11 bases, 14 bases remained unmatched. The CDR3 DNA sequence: TGTGCCAGCAGTTCACACTCCCCGGACAGGGGAAAGCAGTACTTC. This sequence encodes CASSSHSPDRGKQYF.

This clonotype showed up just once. CDR3: CAISPIGEANYGYTF. In DNA, the CDR3 is TGTGCCATCAGCCCCATAGGGGAGGCTAACTATGGCTACACCTTC. The chain joins TRBV10-3 to TRBJ1-2; D possibly corresponds to TRBD1 (5 bases). Germline CDR1 reads ENHRY; CDR2 reads SYGVKD. The CDR3 is 15 residues long. V lost 6 bases and J 0 bases, leaving 14 bases between the germline ends.

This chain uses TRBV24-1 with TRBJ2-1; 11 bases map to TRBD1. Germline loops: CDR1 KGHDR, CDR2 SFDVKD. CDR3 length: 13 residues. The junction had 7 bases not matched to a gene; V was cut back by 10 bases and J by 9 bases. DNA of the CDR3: TGTGCCACGAACCGGGACAGGGGGTTTGAGCAGTTCTTC. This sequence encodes CATNRDRGFEQFF.

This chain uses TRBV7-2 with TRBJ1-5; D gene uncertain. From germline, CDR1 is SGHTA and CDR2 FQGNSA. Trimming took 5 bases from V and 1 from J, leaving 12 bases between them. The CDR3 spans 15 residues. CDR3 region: CASSPIMGSNQPQHF. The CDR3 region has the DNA TGTGCCAGCAGCCCTATAATGGGGAGCAATCAGCCCCAGCATTTT.

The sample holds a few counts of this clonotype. The CDR3 DNA sequence: TGCGCCAGCAGCGCACGGGGGACCCAGTACTTC. Residues: CASSARGTQYF. The chain employs TRBV4-1 and TRBJ2-5, with a tentative D call TRBD2 (5 bases). The V end lost 5 bases, the J end lost 7 bases, and 8 bases lay between the germline ends. CDR3 size: 11 residues. The germline V gene has CDR1 MGHRA and CDR2 YSYEKL.

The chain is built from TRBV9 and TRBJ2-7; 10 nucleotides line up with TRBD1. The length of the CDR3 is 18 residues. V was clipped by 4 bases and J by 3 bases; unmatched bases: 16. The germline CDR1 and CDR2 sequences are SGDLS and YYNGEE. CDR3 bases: TGTGCCAGCAGCCCCACCGGGACAGGGGTACTTTTGGGCTACGAGCAGTACTTC. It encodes CASSPTGTGVLLGYEQYF.

The CDR3 protein is CSVRSAVASPQHF. The CDR3 DNA reads as TGCAGCGTTCGGTCGGCCGTTGCTTCGCCCCAGCATTTT. The chain couples TRBV29-1 to TRBJ1-5, with D hard to call. This CDR3 region has 13 residues. Trimming took 5 bases from V and 9 from J, leaving 17 bases between them. CDR1 SQVTM and CDR2 ANQGSEA come from the germline V gene.

The CDR3 nucleotides read TGCAGTGCTAGCGAAACAGGGGCGATAGGCGAGCAGTACTTC. It specifies CSASETGAIGEQYF. V gene TRBV20-1 combines with J gene TRBJ2-7; TRBD1 agrees at 7 bases. Germline V gene lookup returns CDR1 DFQATT and CDR2 SNEGSKA (reference sequence). J gave up 6 bases and V 3 bases, and 11 bases lay outside the gene matches. The CDR3 runs to 14 residues.

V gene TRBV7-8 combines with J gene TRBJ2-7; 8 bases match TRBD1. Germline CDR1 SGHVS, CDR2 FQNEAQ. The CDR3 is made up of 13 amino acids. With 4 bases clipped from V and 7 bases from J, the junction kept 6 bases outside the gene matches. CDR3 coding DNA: TGTGCCAGCAGCTCTCAGGGGGCGTGGGAGCAGTACTTC. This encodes CASSSQGAWEQYF.

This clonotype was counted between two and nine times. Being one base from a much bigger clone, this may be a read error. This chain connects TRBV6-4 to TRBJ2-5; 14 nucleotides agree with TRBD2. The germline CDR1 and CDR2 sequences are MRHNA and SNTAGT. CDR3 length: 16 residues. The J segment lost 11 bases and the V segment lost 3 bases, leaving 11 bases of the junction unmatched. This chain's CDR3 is CASSEKGTSGSNEQYF. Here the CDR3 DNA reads TGTGCCAGCAGTGAAAAGGGGACTAGCGGGAGCAATGAGCAGTACTTC.

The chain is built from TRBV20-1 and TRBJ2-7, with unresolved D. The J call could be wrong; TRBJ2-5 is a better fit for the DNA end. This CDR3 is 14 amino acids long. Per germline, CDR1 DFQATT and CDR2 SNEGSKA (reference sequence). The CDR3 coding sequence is TGCAGTGCCAGGAATCGCAGCGCGACGGAGACCCAGTACTTC. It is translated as CSARNRSATETQYF.

The DNA for the CDR3 is TGCGCCAGCAGCCCCTTCGGTAGCGGGGGAGTCGCGAACACCGGGGAGCTGTTTTTT. It specifies CASSPFGSGGVANTGELFF. V usage is TRBV5-1 and J usage is TRBJ2-2, with 9 bases aligning to TRBD2. Per the germline V gene, CDR1 is SGHRS and CDR2 is YFSETQ. With V trimmed by 4 bases and J by 0 bases, 13 bases remained unmatched. The CDR3 loop spans 19 amino acids.

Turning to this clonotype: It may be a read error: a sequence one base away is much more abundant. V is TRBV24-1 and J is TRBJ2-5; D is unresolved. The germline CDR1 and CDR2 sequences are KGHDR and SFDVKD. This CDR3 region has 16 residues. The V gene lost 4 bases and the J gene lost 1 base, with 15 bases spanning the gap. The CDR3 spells CATSDRESSLQETQYF. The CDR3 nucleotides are TGTGCCACCAGTGACCGTGAATCTTCTCTCCAAGAGACCCAGTACTTC.

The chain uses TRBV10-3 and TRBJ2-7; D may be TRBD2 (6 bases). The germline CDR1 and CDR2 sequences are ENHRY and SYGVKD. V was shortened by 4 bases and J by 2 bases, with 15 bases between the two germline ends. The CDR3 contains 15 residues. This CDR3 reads CAISGAEGSPYEQYF. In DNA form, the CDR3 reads TGTGCCATCAGTGGGGCGGAGGGATCTCCCTACGAGCAGTACTTC.

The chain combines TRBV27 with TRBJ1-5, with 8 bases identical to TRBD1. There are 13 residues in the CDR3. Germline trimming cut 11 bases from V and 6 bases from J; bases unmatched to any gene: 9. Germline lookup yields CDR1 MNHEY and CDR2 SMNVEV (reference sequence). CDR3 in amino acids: CAGSDRGVQPQHF. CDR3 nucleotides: TGTGCCGGCTCCGACAGGGGAGTTCAGCCCCAGCATTTT.

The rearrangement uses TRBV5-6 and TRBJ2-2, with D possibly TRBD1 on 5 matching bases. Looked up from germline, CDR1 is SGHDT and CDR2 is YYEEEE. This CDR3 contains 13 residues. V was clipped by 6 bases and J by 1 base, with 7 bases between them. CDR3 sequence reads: CASTGQNTGELFF. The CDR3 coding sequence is TGTGCCAGCACCGGACAGAACACCGGGGAGCTGTTTTTT.

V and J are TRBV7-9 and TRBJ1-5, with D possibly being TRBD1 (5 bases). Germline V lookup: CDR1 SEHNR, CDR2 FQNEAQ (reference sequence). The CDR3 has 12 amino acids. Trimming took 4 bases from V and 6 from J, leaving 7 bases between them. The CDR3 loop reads CASSSGSQPQHF. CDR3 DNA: TGTGCCAGCAGCTCAGGGTCTCAGCCCCAGCATTTT. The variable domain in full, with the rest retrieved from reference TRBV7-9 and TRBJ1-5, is DTGVSQNPRHKITKRGQNVTFRCDPISEHNRLYWYRQTLGQGPEFLTYFQNEAQLEKSRLLSDRFSAERPKGSFSTLEIQRTEQGDSAMYLCASSSGSQPQHFGDGTRLSIL.

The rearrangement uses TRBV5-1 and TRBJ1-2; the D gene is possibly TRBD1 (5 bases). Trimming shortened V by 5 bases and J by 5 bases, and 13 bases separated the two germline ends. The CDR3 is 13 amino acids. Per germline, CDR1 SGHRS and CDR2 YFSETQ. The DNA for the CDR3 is TGCGCCAGCAGTATGGGACGCCTGTATGGCTACACCTTC. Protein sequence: CASSMGRLYGYTF. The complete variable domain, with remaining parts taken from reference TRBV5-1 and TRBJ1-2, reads KAGVTQTPRYLIKTRGQQVTLSCSPISGHRSVSWYQQTPGQGLQFLFEYFSETQRNKGNFPGRFSGRQFSNSRSEMNVSTLELGDSALYLCASSMGRLYGYTFGSGTRLTVV.

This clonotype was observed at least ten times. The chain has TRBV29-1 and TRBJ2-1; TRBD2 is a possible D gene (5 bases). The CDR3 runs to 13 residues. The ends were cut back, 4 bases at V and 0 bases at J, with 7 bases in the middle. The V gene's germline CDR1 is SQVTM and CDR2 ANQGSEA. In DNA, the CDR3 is TGCAGCGTTGCGGGGAGCTCCTACAATGAGCAGTTCTTC. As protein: CSVAGSSYNEQFF.

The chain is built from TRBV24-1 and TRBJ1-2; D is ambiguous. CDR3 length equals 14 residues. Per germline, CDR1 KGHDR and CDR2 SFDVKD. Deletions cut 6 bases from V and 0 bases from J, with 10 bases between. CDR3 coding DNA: TGTGCCACCAGTCGAAGGGATACTAACTATGGCTACACCTTC. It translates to CATSRRDTNYGYTF.

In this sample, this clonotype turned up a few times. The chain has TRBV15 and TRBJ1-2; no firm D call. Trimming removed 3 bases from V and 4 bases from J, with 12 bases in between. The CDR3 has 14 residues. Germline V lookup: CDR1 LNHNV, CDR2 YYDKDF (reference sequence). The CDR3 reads CATSSAGPIYGYTF. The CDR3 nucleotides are TGTGCCACCAGCAGCGCAGGCCCTATCTATGGCTACACCTTC.

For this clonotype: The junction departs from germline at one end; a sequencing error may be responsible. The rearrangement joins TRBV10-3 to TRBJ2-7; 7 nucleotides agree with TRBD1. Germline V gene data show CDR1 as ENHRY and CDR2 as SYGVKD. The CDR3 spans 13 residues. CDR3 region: CAIGQDSSYGQYF. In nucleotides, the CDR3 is TGTGCCATCGGACAGGATTCCTCCTACGGGCAGTACTTC.

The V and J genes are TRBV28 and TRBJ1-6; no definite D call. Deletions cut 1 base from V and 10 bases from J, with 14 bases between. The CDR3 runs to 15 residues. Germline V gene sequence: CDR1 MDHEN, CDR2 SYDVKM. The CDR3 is CASSLLSSPDSPLHF. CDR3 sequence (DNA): TGTGCCAGCAGTTTATTAAGTTCACCTGACTCACCCCTCCACTTT.

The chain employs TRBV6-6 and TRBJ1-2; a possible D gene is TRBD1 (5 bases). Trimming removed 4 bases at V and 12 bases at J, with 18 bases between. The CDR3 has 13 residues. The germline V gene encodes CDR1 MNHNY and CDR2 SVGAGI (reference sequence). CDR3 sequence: CASSSFRESQDTF. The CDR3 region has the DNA TGTGCCAGCAGTTCTTTCCGGGAGTCACAGGACACCTTC.

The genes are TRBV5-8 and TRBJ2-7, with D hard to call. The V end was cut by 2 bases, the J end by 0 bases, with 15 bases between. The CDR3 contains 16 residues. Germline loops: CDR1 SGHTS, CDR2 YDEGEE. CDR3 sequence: CASSFPMIGSSYEQYF. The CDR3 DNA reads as TGTGCCAGCAGCTTCCCAATGATAGGAAGCTCCTACGAGCAGTACTTC.